Below, 21 T cell receptor beta chains from the same sample are listed, as sequenced in a study of blood T cell repertoires in COVID-19. TCRdb keeps only in-frame clones here, not all; method: immunoSEQ multiplex PCR. There are around 300,000 clones in the sample; around 89% occur only once, and around 2% lies in the top ten. The sequenced sample consisted of PBMCs or T cells enriched from blood (not recorded which). These receptors came from a woman between 18 and 29 years old who had recovered from COVID-19.

The V call is TRBV29-1, the J call TRBJ1-1, with 9 bases that match TRBD1. Per germline, CDR1 SQVTM and CDR2 ANQGSEA. Trimming at V came to 3 bases and at J to 3 bases, leaving 11 bases not matched to a gene. CDR3 size: 16 residues. CDR3 residues: CSVERGTGTWDTEAFF. The DNA of the CDR3 is TGCAGCGTTGAGCGCGGGACAGGGACTTGGGACACTGAAGCTTTCTTT.

The chain employs TRBV11-3 and TRBJ2-1; possible D gene TRBD1, 8 bases. The V gene's germline CDR1 is SGHNT and CDR2 YENEEA. The CDR3 has 15 residues. Trimming pared 5 bases from V and 9 bases from J, leaving 20 bases between. In DNA, the CDR3 is TGTGCCAGCAGCCCCTCGACAGGGGAGGGTGGTGAGCAGTTCTTC. Translating gives CASSPSTGEGGEQFF.

CDR3 nucleotide sequence: TGTGCCAGCAGCCAAGATCTCAGGAACACTGAAGCTTTCTTT. Translated, it gives CASSQDLRNTEAFF. The chain combines TRBV14 with TRBJ1-1; D remains unclear. The length of the CDR3 is 14 residues. Trimming shortened V by 0 bases and J by 1 base, and 6 bases separated the two germline ends. CDR1 is SGHDN, CDR2 FVKESK, per germline.

V usage is TRBV19 and J usage is TRBJ1-1, with D possibly TRBD1 on 6 matching bases. The V gene lost 0 bases and the J gene lost 5 bases, with 28 bases spanning the gap. The CDR3 is made up of 20 amino acids. Germline V gene lookup returns CDR1 LNHDA and CDR2 SQIVND (reference sequence). As DNA, the CDR3 is TGTGCCAGTAGTATAGATCTCTACGGGAACAGGGAGACAATACGAACTGAAGCTTTCTTT. Translated, it gives CASSIDLYGNRETIRTEAFF.

This chain links TRBV28 with TRBJ1-1; perhaps TRBD1 as D (6 bases). Germline V gene data show CDR1 as MDHEN and CDR2 as SYDVKM. With 6 bases removed from V and 4 bases from J, the gap between germline ends came to 15 bases. This CDR3 region has 14 residues. The CDR3 DNA reads as TGTGCCAGCAGCTTGACCAGGGGTGTCACTGAAGCTTTCTTT. Translation gives CASSLTRGVTEAFF. Filled out from reference TRBV28 and TRBJ1-1, the complete variable domain reads DVKVTQSSRYLVKRTGEKVFLECVQDMDHENMFWYRQDPGLGLRLIYFSYDVKMKEKGDIPEGYSVSREKKERFSLILESASTNQTSMYLCASSLTRGVTEAFFGQGTRLTVV.

The genes are TRBV7-2 and TRBJ2-3, with a tentative D call TRBD2 (7 bases). The germline V gene encodes CDR1 SGHTA and CDR2 FQGNSA. CDR3 length: 16 amino acids. Deletions cut 3 bases from V and 4 bases from J, with 17 bases between. CDR3 nucleotide sequence: TGTGCCAGCAGCTTTTGGGGGGGCAGGGGCGCAGATACGCAGTATTTT. Translated: CASSFWGGRGADTQYF.

The CDR3 here is CASSDIGTANEKLFF. CDR3 nucleotide sequence: TGTGCCAGCAGTGACATCGGGACAGCTAATGAAAAACTGTTTTTT. The chain links TRBV2 to TRBJ1-4, with TRBD1 matching 7 bases. V dropped 3 bases and J dropped 3; count of bases not matched to a gene: 4. The germline V gene encodes CDR1 SNHLY and CDR2 FYNNEI. The CDR3 runs to 15 residues.

The genes are TRBV13 and TRBJ1-1; D gene uncertain. CDR3 length: 12 amino acids. V lost 6 bases, J lost 1 base, and 6 bases lay in between. Germline CDR1 reads PRHDT; CDR2 reads FYEKMQ (reference sequence). In DNA form, the CDR3 reads TGTGCCAGCAGAACACAGAACACTGAAGCTTTCTTT. Its translation is CASRTQNTEAFF.

The V and J genes are TRBV21-1 and TRBJ2-5; TRBD2 is taken as the D call from the table, unchecked against the DNA. TRBV21-1 is an annotated pseudogene. This CDR3 has 15 residues. The CDR3 sequence: CASSKQRINQETQYF. Written as DNA, the CDR3 is TGTGCCAGCAGCAAACAGCGGATTAACCAAGAGACCCAGTACTTC.

The rearrangement links TRBV2 to TRBJ1-3; 7 positions agree with TRBD1. Germline-derived CDR1 and CDR2 are SNHLY and FYNNEI. The J segment lost 0 bases and the V segment lost 5 bases, leaving 7 bases of the junction unmatched. This CDR3 is 16 amino acids long. The CDR3 coding sequence is TGTGCCAGCAGTAAGACAGGGCATAGCTCTGGAAACACCATATATTTT. Translated, it gives CASSKTGHSSGNTIYF. Using reference TRBV2 and TRBJ1-3 for the parts outside the CDR3, the full variable domain is EPEVTQTPSHQVTQMGQEVILRCVPISNHLYFYWYRQILGQKVEFLVSFYNNEISEKSEIFDDQFSVERPDGSNFTLKIRSTKLEDSAMYFCASSKTGHSSGNTIYFGEGSWLTVV.

Concerning this clone itself: The identical CDR3 is also encoded by other nucleotide sequences in the sample. The rearrangement uses TRBV28 and TRBJ2-7; 8 bases are a match to TRBD2. Per the germline V gene, CDR1 is MDHEN and CDR2 is SYDVKM. The CDR3 loop spans 14 amino acids. J was trimmed by 4 bases and V by 5 bases; bases with no gene match: 7. The CDR3 is CASSPLRGAYEQYF. The CDR3 nucleotides read TGTGCCAGCAGTCCGTTGCGGGGGGCTTACGAGCAGTACTTC.

The rearrangement joins TRBV27 to TRBJ2-7; 10 bases fit TRBD1. After removal of 4 bases from V and 7 bases from J, the junction contained 7 bases not matched to a gene. The CDR3 runs to 14 residues. Germline V gene sequence: CDR1 MNHEY, CDR2 SMNVEV (reference sequence). The CDR3 reads CASSSDRGQGEQYF. The DNA for the CDR3 is TGTGCCAGCAGTTCCGACAGGGGGCAAGGGGAGCAGTACTTC.

This chain connects TRBV24-1 to TRBJ2-7; no clear D. V was clipped by 3 bases and J by 0 bases, with 8 bases between them. CDR3 length equals 14 residues. CDR1 KGHDR and CDR2 SFDVKD come from the germline V gene. CDR3 DNA: TGTGCCACCAGTGATCCACAGTTCTCCTACGAGCAGTACTTC. Translation: CATSDPQFSYEQYF.

The chain carries TRBV29-1 and TRBJ1-2, with 7 bases fitting TRBD1. The CDR3 is made up of 13 amino acids. CDR1 SQVTM and CDR2 ANQGSEA come from the germline V gene. J lost 7 bases, V lost 7 bases, and 12 bases had no gene match. Written as DNA, the CDR3 is TGCAGCGCCCAGGGGGACAGACTGGGTGGCTACACCTTC. This encodes CSAQGDRLGGYTF.

J is TRBJ1-4 and V is TRBV5-1; D unresolved. The CDR3 covers 14 residues. V shed 0 bases and J shed 5 bases, with 8 bases lying between them. Germline lookup yields CDR1 SGHRS and CDR2 YFSETQ. The CDR3 sequence is CASSLGSGNEKLFF. CDR3 DNA sequence: TGCGCCAGCAGCTTGGGCAGTGGCAATGAAAAACTGTTTTTT.

The chain carries TRBV29-1 and TRBJ1-1; perhaps TRBD1 as D (6 bases). Germline values: CDR1 SQVTM, CDR2 ANQGSEA. V lost 6 bases and J lost 7, with 12 bases in between. The CDR3 loop spans 11 amino acids. CDR3 coding DNA: TGCAGCGTCCAAGGGGGGGGTGAAGCTTTCTTT. This translates into CSVQGGGEAFF.

This rearrangement joins TRBV18 to TRBJ1-2; D gene unclear. CDR1 KGHSH and CDR2 LQKENI come from the germline V gene. This CDR3 is 15 amino acids long. The V end lost 3 bases, the J end lost 3 bases, and 14 bases lay between the germline ends. CDR3 region: CASSPQEGSDYGYTF. The DNA for the CDR3 is TGTGCCAGCTCACCGCAAGAGGGTAGCGACTATGGCTACACCTTC.

The V gene is TRBV28, the J gene TRBJ2-7, with D possibly TRBD2 on 5 matching bases. CDR3 length: 15 residues. Germline V gene data show CDR1 as MDHEN and CDR2 as SYDVKM. V lost 3 bases and J lost 2, with 14 bases in between. The CDR3 protein is CASSFAKGRAYEQYF. DNA of the CDR3: TGTGCCAGCAGTTTTGCTAAAGGGAGAGCCTACGAGCAGTACTTC.

CDR3 protein: CASSSEGQETQYF. CDR3 bases: TGCGCCAGCAGCAGTGAGGGCCAAGAGACCCAGTACTTC. This sequence joins TRBV5-1 and TRBJ2-5; TRBD2 might be the D (5 bases). The germline V and J ends were trimmed by 4 bases and 1 base, with 8 bases remaining between them. CDR3 size: 13 residues. CDR1 SGHRS and CDR2 YFSETQ come from the germline V gene.

The rearrangement joins TRBV27 to TRBJ1-1, with D maybe TRBD1 (5 bases). Per germline, CDR1 MNHEY and CDR2 SMNVEV (reference sequence). Trimming left V 5 bases short and J 4 bases short, with 11 bases between. This CDR3 comprises 13 residues. The chain's CDR3 is CASSPQGSTEAFF. The CDR3, as DNA: TGTGCCAGCAGTCCCCAGGGTAGCACTGAAGCTTTCTTT.

This clone was counted between two and nine times. A read error may produce the germline difference seen at one junction end. The V call is TRBV5-4, the J call TRBJ1-1; a possible D gene is TRBD1 (5 bases). The CDR3 is made up of 15 amino acids. Germline lookup yields CDR1 SGHNT and CDR2 YYREEE (reference sequence). CDR3 sequence: CASSRRTPRNPEAFF. Here the CDR3 DNA reads TGTGCCAGCAGCCGGCGGACACCGAGGAACCCTGAAGCTTTCTTT.